The 16 T cell receptor beta chains reported below all come from one sample, sequenced in a study of cytomegalovirus exposure and HLA in healthy donors. The assay was immunoSEQ multiplex PCR, and TCRdb's table has in-frame clones only and misses some. The data show more than 150,000 clones, with about four fifths seen just once and 6% to 9% held by the top ten. The source material was PBMCs. Receptor source: a man in his late teens or twenties in good health and CMV-seropositive.

This sequence joins TRBV18 and TRBJ2-7, with D hard to call. Trimming removed 1 base from V and 2 bases from J, with 9 bases in between. The CDR3 has 14 amino acids. CDR1 and CDR2 from the germline V gene are KGHSH and LQKENI. The CDR3 loop is CASSPRSGPYEQYF. The CDR3 nucleotides are TGTGCCAGCTCACCACGATCTGGGCCCTACGAGCAGTACTTC.

The CDR3 DNA reads TGTGCCAGTAGTATAGGTCGCAGGGGGCCTGGGGCCAACGTCCTGACTTTC. This encodes CASSIGRRGPGANVLTF. The rearrangement joins TRBV19 to TRBJ2-6; 8 positions agree with TRBD1. This CDR3 is 17 amino acids long. V was clipped by 1 base and J by 2 bases; unmatched bases: 4. Germline V gene lookup returns CDR1 LNHDA and CDR2 SQIVND (reference sequence).

This clone was recorded a few times. This chain uses TRBV7-2 with TRBJ2-5; the match to TRBD1 covers 9 bases. There are 15 residues in the CDR3. The V and J ends lost 2 bases and 3 bases, in that order; junction bases with no gene match: 4. The germline gives CDR1 SGHTA, CDR2 FQGNSA. CDR3 in amino acids: CASSLSRTGEETQYF. CDR3 nucleotide sequence: TGTGCCAGCAGCTTATCCCGGACAGGGGAAGAGACCCAGTACTTC.

The chain recombines TRBV7-9 with TRBJ2-6; 7 bases line up with TRBD2. The CDR3 runs 15 residues. The germline CDR1 and CDR2 sequences are SEHNR and FQNEAQ (reference sequence). With V trimmed by 3 bases and J by 2 bases, 1 base remained unmatched. CDR3 region: CASSLGGTGANVLTF. The CDR3 bases are TGTGCCAGCAGCTTGGGGGGGACTGGGGCCAACGTCCTGACTTTC.

The chain recombines TRBV11-3 with TRBJ2-3; 8 bases align to TRBD2. The V gene's germline CDR1 is SGHNT and CDR2 YENEEA. V was pared by 5 bases and J by 6 bases, with 16 bases of the junction left unmatched. This CDR3 comprises 17 residues. CDR3 in amino acids: CASSTGRERESGDTQYF. CDR3 DNA: TGTGCCAGCAGCACGGGGAGAGAGCGGGAGTCCGGGGATACGCAGTATTTT.

J is TRBJ2-7 and V is TRBV6-1, with 8 positions matching TRBD1. CDR1 is MNHNS, CDR2 SASEGT, per germline. The J segment lost 8 bases and the V segment lost 1 base, leaving 13 bases of the junction unmatched. The CDR3 extends over 16 amino acids. The DNA of the CDR3 is TGTGCCAGCAGTGAAGAATTGGGGCAGGGGGCGCAGCAGCAGTACTTC. It encodes CASSEELGQGAQQQYF.

The rearrangement links TRBV11-1 to TRBJ2-3, with TRBD2 identical over 8 bases. V lost 4 bases, J lost 3 bases, and 9 bases stayed unmatched. The CDR3 loop spans 16 amino acids. Germline values: CDR1 SGHAT, CDR2 FQDESV (reference sequence). The CDR3 DNA sequence: TGTGCCAGCAGCTCGAACGGGGCTAGCGGGACAGATACGCAGTATTTT. Translation: CASSSNGASGTDTQYF.

The chain has TRBV4-1 and TRBJ2-1; 7 nucleotides align to TRBD2. With 0 bases clipped from V and 1 base from J, the junction kept 3 bases outside the gene matches. This CDR3 comprises 16 residues. Per germline, CDR1 MGHRA and CDR2 YSYEKL. This CDR3 reads CASSQEEGGSYNEQFF. For the CDR3, the DNA is TGCGCCAGCAGCCAAGAGGAGGGAGGGTCCTACAATGAGCAGTTCTTC.

This rearrangement joins TRBV9 to TRBJ2-2, with 7 bases matching TRBD1. This CDR3 is 16 amino acids long. Germline V gene sequence: CDR1 SGDLS, CDR2 YYNGEE. J gave up 0 bases and V 6 bases, and 8 bases lay outside the gene matches. CDR3 region: CASTRLGTANTGELFF. The CDR3 nucleotides are TGTGCCAGCACCCGACTCGGGACAGCGAACACCGGGGAGCTGTTTTTT.

V usage is TRBV2 and J usage is TRBJ2-3, with TRBD1 identical over 9 bases. The CDR3 contains 15 residues. The V segment lost 7 bases and the J segment 9 bases; nucleotides outside the gene matches: 14. Germline CDR1 SNHLY, CDR2 FYNNEI. The CDR3 DNA is TGTGCCAGCACCCTCACCCCGGGACAGGGTTTGACGCAGTATTTT. The encoded protein is CASTLTPGQGLTQYF.

CDR3 sequence reads: CASSLTSGDTDTQYF. Here the CDR3 DNA reads TGTGCCAGCAGTCTCACTAGCGGGGACACAGATACGCAGTATTTT. This chain connects TRBV6-5 to TRBJ2-3; 10 bases are a match to TRBD2. The CDR3 covers 15 residues. From germline, CDR1 is MNHEY and CDR2 SVGAGI. Losses at the gene ends were 5 bases for V and 2 bases for J; bases not matched to a gene: 4.

About this clone itself: The junction does not match germline at one end; this may be a read error. The gene calls are TRBV29-1 and TRBJ2-5; D possibly corresponds to TRBD1 (6 bases). Germline values: CDR1 SQVTM, CDR2 ANQGSEA. The CDR3 length is 12 residues. The CDR3 protein is CSGSGAQGTQYF. The CDR3 region has the DNA TGCAGCGGTTCAGGGGCCCAAGGGACCCAGTACTTC.

This clone appeared a few times. The chain couples TRBV9 to TRBJ1-4; a weak D match, TRBD1 (5 bases). V lost 3 bases, J lost 6 bases, and 18 bases lay in between. Germline V gene sequence: CDR1 SGDLS, CDR2 YYNGEE. The CDR3 length is 16 residues. CDR3: CASSATDDRGYEKLFF. In DNA, the CDR3 is TGTGCCAGCAGCGCTACAGACGACAGAGGATATGAAAAACTGTTTTTT. Complete variable domain (other parts from reference TRBV9 and TRBJ1-4): DSGVTQTPKHLITATGQRVTLRCSPRSGDLSVYWYQQSLDQGLQFLIQYYNGEERAKGNILERFSAQQFPDLHSELNLSSLELGDSALYFCASSATDDRGYEKLFFGSGTQLSVL.

This chain connects TRBV6-1 to TRBJ1-1; the D is unclear. This CDR3 is built from 15 residues. The germline CDR1 and CDR2 sequences are MNHNS and SASEGT. V was cut by 6 bases and J by 1 base, with 15 bases left in between. CDR3 sequence (DNA): TGTGCCAGCAGCCGTCAGGACTTAGCGAACACTGAAGCTTTCTTT. This codes for CASSRQDLANTEAFF.

The rearrangement uses TRBV9 and TRBJ2-7; D may be TRBD1 (5 bases). The CDR3 is made up of 14 amino acids. The ends were cut back, 4 bases at V and 3 bases at J, with 14 bases in the middle. Germline V gene lookup returns CDR1 SGDLS and CDR2 YYNGEE. CDR3 sequence reads: CASSPDTVGYEQYF. The CDR3 DNA sequence: TGTGCCAGCAGCCCGGACACAGTTGGCTACGAGCAGTACTTC.

This chain links TRBV11-2 with TRBJ1-5; the D gene is possibly TRBD1 (5 bases). The germline V gene has CDR1 SGHAT and CDR2 FQNNGV. The CDR3 is made up of 13 amino acids. Trimming shortened V by 8 bases and J by 12 bases, and 20 bases separated the two germline ends. CDR3 nucleotides: TGTGCCAGCGCCCAGGAAGGGGTTTCAGTCCAGCATTTT. Its translation is CASAQEGVSVQHF.